This TCR beta chain emerged from a study of cytomegalovirus exposure and HLA in healthy donors. Study outcomes and limitations: Most of the TCR beta V segments (in an earlier analysis) were productive either about 87% or about 30% of the time.

A remark on this clone: The target antigen is unknown.

The length of the CDR3 is 17 residues. With V trimmed by 0 bases and J by 1 base, 8 bases remained unmatched. The germline CDR1 and CDR2 sequences are SGHRS and YFSETQ. PCR involved 60 Vbeta and 13 Jbeta primers. Measured with immunoSEQ multiplex PCR; TCRdb has only the in-frame clones, and not every one. The sample comprises tens of thousands of clones, roughly 70% of which are singletons, and about 2.1% rests with the top ten. The sample consisted of PBMCs. The TCR comes from a man aged 30-40 years in good health and CMV-seronegative. J is TRBJ2-7 and V is TRBV5-1, with 9 bases that match TRBD1. The CDR3: CASSLGPGTGTSYEQYF. CDR3 sequence (DNA): TGCGCCAGCAGCTTGGGGCCGGGGACAGGGACATCCTACGAGCAGTACTTC.